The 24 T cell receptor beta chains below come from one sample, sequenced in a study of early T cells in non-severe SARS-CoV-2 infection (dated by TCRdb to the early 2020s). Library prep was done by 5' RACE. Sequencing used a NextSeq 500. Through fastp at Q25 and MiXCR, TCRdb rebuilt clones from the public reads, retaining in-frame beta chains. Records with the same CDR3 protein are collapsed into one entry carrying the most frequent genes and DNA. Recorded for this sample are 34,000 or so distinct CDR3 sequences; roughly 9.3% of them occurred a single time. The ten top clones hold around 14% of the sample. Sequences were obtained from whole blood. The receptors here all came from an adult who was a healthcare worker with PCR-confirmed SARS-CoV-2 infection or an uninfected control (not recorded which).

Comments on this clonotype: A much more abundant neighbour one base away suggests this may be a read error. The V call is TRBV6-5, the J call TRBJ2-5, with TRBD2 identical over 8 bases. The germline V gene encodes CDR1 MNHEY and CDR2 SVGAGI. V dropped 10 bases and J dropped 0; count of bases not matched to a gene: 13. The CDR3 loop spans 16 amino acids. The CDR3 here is CATRLQAGGNQETQYF. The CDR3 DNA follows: TGTGCCACGAGACTCCAGGCGGGGGGAAACCAAGAGACCCAGTACTTC.

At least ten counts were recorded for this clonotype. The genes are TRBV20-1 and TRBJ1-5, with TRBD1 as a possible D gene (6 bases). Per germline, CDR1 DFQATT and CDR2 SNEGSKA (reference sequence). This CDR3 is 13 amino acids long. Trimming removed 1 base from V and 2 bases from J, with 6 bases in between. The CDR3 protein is CSARAGGNQPQHF. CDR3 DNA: TGCAGTGCTAGAGCAGGGGGCAATCAGCCCCAGCATTTT.

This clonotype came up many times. CDR3 sequence reads: CASSVDPTGSYEQYF. CDR3 coding DNA: TGTGCCAGCAGCGTAGACCCGACAGGCTCCTACGAGCAGTACTTC. This rearrangement joins TRBV9 to TRBJ2-7, with D possibly matching TRBD1 (6 bases). V lost 0 bases and J 0 bases, leaving 10 bases between the germline ends. The V gene's germline CDR1 is SGDLS and CDR2 YYNGEE. The CDR3 spans 15 residues.

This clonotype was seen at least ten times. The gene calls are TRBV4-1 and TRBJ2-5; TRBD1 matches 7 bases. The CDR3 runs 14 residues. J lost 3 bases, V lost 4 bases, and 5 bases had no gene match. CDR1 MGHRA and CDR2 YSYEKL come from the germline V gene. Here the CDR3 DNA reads TGCGCCAGCAGCCGAGGGACAGCCAAAGAGACCCAGTACTTC. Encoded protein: CASSRGTAKETQYF.

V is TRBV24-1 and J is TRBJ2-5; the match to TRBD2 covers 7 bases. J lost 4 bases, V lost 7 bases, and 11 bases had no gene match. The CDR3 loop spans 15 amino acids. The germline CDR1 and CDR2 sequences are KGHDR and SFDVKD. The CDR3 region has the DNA TGTGCCACCAGGACTAGCAAACATCCAGGAGAGACCCAGTACTTC. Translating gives CATRTSKHPGETQYF.

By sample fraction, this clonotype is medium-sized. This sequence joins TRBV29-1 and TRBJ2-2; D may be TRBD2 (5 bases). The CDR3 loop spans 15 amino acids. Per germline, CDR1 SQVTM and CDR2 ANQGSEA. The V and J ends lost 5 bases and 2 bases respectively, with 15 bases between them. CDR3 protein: CSVKQQEVNTGELFF. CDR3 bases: TGCAGCGTTAAGCAGCAGGAGGTCAACACCGGGGAGCTGTTTTTT.

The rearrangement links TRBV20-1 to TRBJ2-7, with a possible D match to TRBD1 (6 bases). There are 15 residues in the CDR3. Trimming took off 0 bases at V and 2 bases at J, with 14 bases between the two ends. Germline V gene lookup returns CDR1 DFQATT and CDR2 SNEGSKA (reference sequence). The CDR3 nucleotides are TGCAGTGCTAGAGATCTTGGACAGAATCCCTACGAGCAGTACTTC. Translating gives CSARDLGQNPYEQYF.

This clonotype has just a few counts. Here the CDR3 reads CASSLLTGVTGELFF. As DNA, the CDR3 is TGTGCCAGCAGCTTGTTGACCGGGGTCACCGGGGAGCTGTTTTTT. The rearrangement joins TRBV5-6 to TRBJ2-2; D possibly corresponds to TRBD2 (5 bases). The CDR3 covers 15 residues. The germline gives CDR1 SGHDT, CDR2 YYEEEE. V lost 1 base to trimming and J lost 4 bases, with 11 bases between them.

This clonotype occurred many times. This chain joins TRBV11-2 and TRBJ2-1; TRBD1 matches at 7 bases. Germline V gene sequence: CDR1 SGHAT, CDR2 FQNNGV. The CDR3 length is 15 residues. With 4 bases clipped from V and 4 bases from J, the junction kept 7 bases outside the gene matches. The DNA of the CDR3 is TGTGCCAGCAGCTCCCAGGGGGATGTATACAATGAGCAGTTCTTC. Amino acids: CASSSQGDVYNEQFF.

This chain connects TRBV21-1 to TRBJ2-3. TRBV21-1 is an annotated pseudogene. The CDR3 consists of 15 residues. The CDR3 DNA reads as TGTGCCAGCCAGGTAACAACTGAGAGCACAGATACGCAGTATTTT. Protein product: CASQVTTESTDTQYF.

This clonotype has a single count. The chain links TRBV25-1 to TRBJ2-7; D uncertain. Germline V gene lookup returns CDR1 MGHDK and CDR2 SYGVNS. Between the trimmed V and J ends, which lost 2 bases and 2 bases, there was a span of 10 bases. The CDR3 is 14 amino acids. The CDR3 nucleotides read TGTGCCAGCAGTGAACTCGGCAGAACCTACGAGCAGTACTTC. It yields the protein CASSELGRTYEQYF.

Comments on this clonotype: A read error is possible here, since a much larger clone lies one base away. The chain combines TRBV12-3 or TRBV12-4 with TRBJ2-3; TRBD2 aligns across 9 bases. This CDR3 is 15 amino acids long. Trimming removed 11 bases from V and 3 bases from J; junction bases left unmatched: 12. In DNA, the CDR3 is TGTGCCGGCAAAGCGACTAGCGGCAGGACAGATACGCAGTATTTT. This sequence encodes CAGKATSGRTDTQYF.

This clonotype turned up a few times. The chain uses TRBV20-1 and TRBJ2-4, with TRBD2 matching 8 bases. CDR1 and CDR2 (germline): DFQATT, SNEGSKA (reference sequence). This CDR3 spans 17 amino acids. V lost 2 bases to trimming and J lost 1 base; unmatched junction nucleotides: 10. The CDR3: CSARKAAASGAKNIQYF. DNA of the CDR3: TGCAGTGCTAGAAAGGCGGCGGCTAGCGGGGCCAAAAACATTCAGTACTTC.

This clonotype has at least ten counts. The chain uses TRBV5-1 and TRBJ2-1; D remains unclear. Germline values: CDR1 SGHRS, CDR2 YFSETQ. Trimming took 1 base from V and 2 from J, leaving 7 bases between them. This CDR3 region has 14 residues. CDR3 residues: CASSLLGPYNEQFF. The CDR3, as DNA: TGCGCCAGCAGCTTGTTGGGCCCCTACAATGAGCAGTTCTTC.

The CDR3 spells CASKLGWTDTQYF. The CDR3 nucleotides read TGTGCCAGCAAGTTGGGTTGGACAGATACGCAGTATTTT. V gene TRBV5-4 combines with J gene TRBJ2-3, with D unresolved. Germline CDR1 SGHNT, CDR2 YYREEE (reference sequence). The CDR3 is 13 amino acids. Trimming took 6 bases from V and 3 from J, leaving 11 bases between them.

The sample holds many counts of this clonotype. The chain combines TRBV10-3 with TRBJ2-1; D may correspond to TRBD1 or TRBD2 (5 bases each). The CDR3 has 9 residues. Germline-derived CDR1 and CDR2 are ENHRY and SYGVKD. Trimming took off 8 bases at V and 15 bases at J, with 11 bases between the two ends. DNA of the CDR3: TGTGCCATCGGGGCACGGGGGTTCTTC. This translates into CAIGARGFF.

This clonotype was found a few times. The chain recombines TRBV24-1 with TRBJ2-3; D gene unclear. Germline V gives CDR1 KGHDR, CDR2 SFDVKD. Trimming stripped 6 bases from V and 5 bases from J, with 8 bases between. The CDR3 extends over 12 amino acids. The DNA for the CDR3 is TGTGCCACCAGTTGGTCGCAAGATACGCAGTATTTT. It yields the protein CATSWSQDTQYF.

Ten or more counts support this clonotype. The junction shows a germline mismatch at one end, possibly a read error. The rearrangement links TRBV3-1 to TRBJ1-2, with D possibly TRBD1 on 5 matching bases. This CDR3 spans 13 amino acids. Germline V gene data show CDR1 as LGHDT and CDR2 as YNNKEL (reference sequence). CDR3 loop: CASNQGTGYGYTF. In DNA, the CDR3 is TGTGCCAGCAACCAAGGGACGGGCTATGGCTACACCTTC. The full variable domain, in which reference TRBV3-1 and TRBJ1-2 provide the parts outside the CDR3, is DTAVSQTPKYLVTQMGNDKSIKCEQNLGHDTMYWYKQDSKKFLKIMFSYNNKELIINETVPNRFSPKSPDKAHLNLHINSLELGDSAVYFCASNQGTGYGYTFGSGTRLTVV.

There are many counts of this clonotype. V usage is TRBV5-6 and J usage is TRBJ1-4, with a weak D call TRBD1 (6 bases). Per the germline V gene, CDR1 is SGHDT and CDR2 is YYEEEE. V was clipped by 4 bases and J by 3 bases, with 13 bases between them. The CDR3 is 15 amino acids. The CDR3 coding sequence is TGTGCCAGCAGCAGACCAGGGGAGGCTAATGAAAAACTGTTTTTT. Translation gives CASSRPGEANEKLFF.

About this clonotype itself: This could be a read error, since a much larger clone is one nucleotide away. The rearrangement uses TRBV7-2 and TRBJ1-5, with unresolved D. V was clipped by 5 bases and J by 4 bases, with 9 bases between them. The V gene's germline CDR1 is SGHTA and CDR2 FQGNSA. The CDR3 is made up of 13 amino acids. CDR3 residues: CASSLPTNQPQHF. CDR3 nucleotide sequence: TGTGCCAGCAGCCTCCCGACAAATCAGCCCCAGCATTTT. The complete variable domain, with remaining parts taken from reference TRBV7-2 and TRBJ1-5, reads GAGVSQSPSNKVTEKGKDVELRCDPISGHTALYWYRQSLGQGLEFLIYFQGNSAPDKSGLPSDRFSAERTGGSVSTLTIQRTQQEDSAVYLCASSLPTNQPQHFGDGTRLSIL.

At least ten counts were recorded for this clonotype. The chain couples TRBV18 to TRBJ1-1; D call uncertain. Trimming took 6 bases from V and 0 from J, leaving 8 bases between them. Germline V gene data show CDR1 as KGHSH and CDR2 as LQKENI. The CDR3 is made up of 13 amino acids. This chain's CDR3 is CASSPNLNTEAFF. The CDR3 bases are TGTGCCAGCTCCCCAAACTTGAACACTGAAGCTTTCTTT.

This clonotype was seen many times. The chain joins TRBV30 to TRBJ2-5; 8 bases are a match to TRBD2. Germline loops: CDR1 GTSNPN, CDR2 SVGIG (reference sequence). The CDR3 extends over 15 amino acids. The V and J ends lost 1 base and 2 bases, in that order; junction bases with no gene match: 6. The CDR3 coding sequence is TGTGCCTGGAGTGCGATAGCGGGACCTCAAGAGACCCAGTACTTC. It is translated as CAWSAIAGPQETQYF.

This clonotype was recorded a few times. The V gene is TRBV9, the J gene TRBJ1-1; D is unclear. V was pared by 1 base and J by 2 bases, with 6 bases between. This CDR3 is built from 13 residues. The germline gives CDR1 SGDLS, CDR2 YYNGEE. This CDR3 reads CASSVLGNTEAFF. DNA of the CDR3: TGTGCCAGCAGCGTATTGGGAAACACTGAAGCTTTCTTT.

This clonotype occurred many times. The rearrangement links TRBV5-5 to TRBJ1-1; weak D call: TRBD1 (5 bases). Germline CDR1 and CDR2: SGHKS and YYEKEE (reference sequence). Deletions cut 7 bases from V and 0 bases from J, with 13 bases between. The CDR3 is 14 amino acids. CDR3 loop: CASRAGMMNTEAFF. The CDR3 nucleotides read TGTGCCAGCCGGGCAGGGATGATGAACACTGAAGCTTTCTTT.